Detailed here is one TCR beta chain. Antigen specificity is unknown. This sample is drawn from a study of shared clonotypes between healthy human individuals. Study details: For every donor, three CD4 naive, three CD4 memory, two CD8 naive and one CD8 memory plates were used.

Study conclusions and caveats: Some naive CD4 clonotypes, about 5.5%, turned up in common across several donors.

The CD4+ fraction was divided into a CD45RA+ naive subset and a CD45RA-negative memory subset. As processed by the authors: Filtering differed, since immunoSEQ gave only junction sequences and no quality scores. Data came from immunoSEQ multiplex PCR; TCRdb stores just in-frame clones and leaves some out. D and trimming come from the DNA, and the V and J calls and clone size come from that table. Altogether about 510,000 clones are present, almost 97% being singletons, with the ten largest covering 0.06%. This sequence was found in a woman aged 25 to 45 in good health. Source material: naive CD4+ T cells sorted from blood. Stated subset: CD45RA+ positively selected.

The CDR3: CASSLVAGMYNEQFF. In DNA form, the CDR3 reads TGCGCCAGCAGCTTGGTTGCGGGAATGTACAATGAGCAGTTCTTC. This chain uses TRBV5-1 with TRBJ2-1; TRBD2 is a possible D gene (6 bases). Trimming left V 0 bases short and J 4 bases short, with 11 bases between. Looked up from germline, CDR1 is SGHRS and CDR2 is YFSETQ. This CDR3 is built from 15 residues.